Listed below are T cell receptor beta chains from one sample, sequenced in a study of T cell responses to AZD1222 COVID-19 vaccine. Assay: immunoSEQ multiplex PCR; the TCRdb copy retains only in-frame clones and omits some. Of about 110,000 clones in the sample, approximately 86% are singletons; the top ten hold around 4.3%. Sample: peripheral blood, taken on day 0 of AZD1222 vaccination. The receptors were sampled from an adult in good health. CDR3s include the opening cysteine and the closing phenylalanine or tryptophan. A D gene is named only where the DNA matches it firmly. The size entry is marked missing in some rows and otherwise reads once, few, many or a size class.

-,TRBJ1-3,TRBV18,TRBD1,TGTGCCAGCTCACCGACAGGGGGCAGAAACACCATATATTTT,CASSPTGGRNTIYF
-,TRBJ1-2,TRBV5-8,TRBD1,TGTGCCAGCAGCTGGGGACAGTATGGCTACACCTTC,CASSWGQYGYTF
-,TRBJ2-3,TRBV7-9,-,TGTGCCAGCAGCTTCAAGACATATCCAGATACGCAGTATTTT,CASSFKTYPDTQYF
-,TRBJ2-5,TRBV7-6,TRBD2,TGTGCCAGCAGCTTACCGGCCAGCGGGGGGGCCGGGGCAGAGACCCAGTACTTC,CASSLPASGGAGAETQYF
few,TRBJ1-1,TRBV28,-,TGTGCCAGCAGTTTATATCAGTCGAACACTGAAGCTTTCTTT,CASSLYQSNTEAFF
-,TRBJ2-7,TRBV7-9,TRBD2,TGTGCCAGCAGCTTCGAGACTAGCGGGGGGGCCATCGCATACGAGCAGTACTTC,CASSFETSGGAIAYEQYF
-,TRBJ1-2,TRBV5-8,-,TGTGCCAGCGTTTTTGCATCCTACACCTTC,CASVFASYTF
-,TRBJ2-3,TRBV4-3,-,TGCGCCAGCAGCCTTGGGACACTAGCGCTCAGCACAGATACGCAGTATTTT,CASSLGTLALSTDTQYF
-,TRBJ1-2,TRBV7-3,TRBD1,TGTGCCAGCAGCTTAGGGGGACAGCCGGACTATGGCTACACCTTC,CASSLGGQPDYGYTF
-,TRBJ1-3,TRBV13,TRBD1,TGTGCCAGCAGCTCCTTCGACAGGGCTGGAAACACCATATATTTT,CASSSFDRAGNTIYF
-,TRBJ2-2,TRBV18,TRBD1,TGTGCCAGCTCGACAGGGTGGAGCACCGGGGAGCTGTTTTTT,CASSTGWSTGELFF
-,TRBJ2-7,TRBV19,-,TGTGCCAGTGGGGGACAACTCTACGAGCAGTACTTC,CASGGQLYEQYF
-,TRBJ2-1,TRBV6-5,TRBD2,TGTGCCAGCAGTTCCCCTAGCGGGATGTACAATGAGCAGTTCTTC,CASSSPSGMYNEQFF